Listed below are T cell receptor beta chains from one sample, sequenced in a study of blood T cell repertoires in COVID-19. Sequencing used immunoSEQ multiplex PCR; TCRdb keeps in-frame clones, though not all of them. The table lists tens of thousands of clones, around 73% of them singletons. The sample comprised peripheral blood. These receptor sequences come from a man older than 75 with acute or convalescent COVID-19. Both conserved end residues are trimmed from each CDR3. A D gene is named only where the DNA matches it firmly.

J gene	D gene	V gene	CDR3 protein
TRBJ2-2	TRBD2	TRBV9	ASSVVASGGTGELF
TRBJ1-6	.	TRBV5-1	ASSLAGLSDSPLH
TRBJ1-1	TRBD1	TRBV18	ASSPRSGGNTEAF
TRBJ1-1	.	TRBV18	ASSVGVSSNTEAF
TRBJ2-1	TRBD1	TRBV7-9	ASSVRQGSYNEQF
TRBJ1-4	TRBD1	TRBV12-5	ASGPGQVANEKLF
TRBJ2-3	.	TRBV7-9	ASSLVGTDTQY
TRBJ1-5	.	TRBV5-1	ASTPGGESNQPQH
TRBJ2-1	TRBD1	TRBV19	ASTVYPPGQIYNEQF
TRBJ1-1	.	TRBV12-3/TRBV12-4	ASSHYRALEAF
TRBJ1-2	.	TRBV5-1	ASSLNRDYGYT
TRBJ2-1	.	TRBV5-6	ASSLEAGGYTINEQF
TRBJ1-2	.	TRBV19	ASSSRSRRLYGYT
TRBJ1-2	TRBD1	TRBV5-1	ASRSGQGVNYGYT
TRBJ1-1	.	TRBV27	ASSPRGMNTEAF
TRBJ1-4	TRBD1	TRBV10-3	AISGQGSEKLF
TRBJ2-3	.	TRBV7-2	ASSSGNPPGTQY
TRBJ1-3	TRBD1	TRBV6-1	ASTTTGTGNTIY
TRBJ1-5	TRBD1	TRBV28	ASSSLGQGVGQPQH
TRBJ1-6	TRBD1	TRBV27	ASSSRQGASNNSPLH
TRBJ2-3	TRBD2	TRBV9	ASSGTSGSVTDTQY
TRBJ2-5	.	TRBV5-1	ASSLELRETQY
TRBJ1-5	.	TRBV19	ASSMVPQGQGNQPQH
TRBJ2-7	.	TRBV27	ASRRGLGYEQY